Presented here are 2 T cell receptor beta chains from one specimen sequenced in a study of blood T cell repertoires in COVID-19. Generated by immunoSEQ multiplex PCR, the TCRdb table keeps only in-frame clones and is missing some. The sample has under 250,000 clones, roughly three quarters seen once. Sequenced material: peripheral blood. All receptors derive from a woman aged 40 to 50 with COVID-19, enrolled during active disease.

The chain recombines TRBV7-8 with TRBJ2-5; D gene ambiguous. V lost 3 bases and J 13 bases, leaving 15 bases between the germline ends. The CDR3 is made up of 12 amino acids. Looked up from germline, CDR1 is SGHVS and CDR2 is FQNEAQ. This chain's CDR3 is CASSFSSGLGYF. CDR3 bases: TGTGCCAGCAGCTTTAGCTCTGGCCTGGGGTACTTC.

This clone was detected a few times. The CDR3 here is CASHRRGVGEKLFF. CDR3 in DNA: TGTGCCAGCCACCGCAGGGGAGTGGGGGAAAAACTGTTTTTT. J is TRBJ1-4 and V is TRBV28; TRBD1 might be the D (6 bases). The CDR3 consists of 14 residues. CDR1 is MDHEN and CDR2 is SYDVKM in the germline V gene. Trimming pared 8 bases from V and 8 bases from J, leaving 18 bases between.